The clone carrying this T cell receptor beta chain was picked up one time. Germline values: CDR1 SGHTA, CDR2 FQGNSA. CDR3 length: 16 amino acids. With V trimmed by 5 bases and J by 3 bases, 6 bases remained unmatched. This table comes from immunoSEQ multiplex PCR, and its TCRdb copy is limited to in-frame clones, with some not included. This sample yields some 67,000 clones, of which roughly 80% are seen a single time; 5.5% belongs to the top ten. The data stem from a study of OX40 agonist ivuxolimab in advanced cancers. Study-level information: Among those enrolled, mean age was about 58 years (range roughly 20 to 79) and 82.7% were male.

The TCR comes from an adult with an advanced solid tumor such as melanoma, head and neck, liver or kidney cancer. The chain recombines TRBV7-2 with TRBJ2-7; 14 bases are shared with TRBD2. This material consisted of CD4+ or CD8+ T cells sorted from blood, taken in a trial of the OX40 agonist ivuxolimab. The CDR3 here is CASSPGLAGGVYEQYF. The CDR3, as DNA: TGTGCCAGCAGCCCAGGACTAGCGGGAGGTGTCTACGAGCAGTACTTC.